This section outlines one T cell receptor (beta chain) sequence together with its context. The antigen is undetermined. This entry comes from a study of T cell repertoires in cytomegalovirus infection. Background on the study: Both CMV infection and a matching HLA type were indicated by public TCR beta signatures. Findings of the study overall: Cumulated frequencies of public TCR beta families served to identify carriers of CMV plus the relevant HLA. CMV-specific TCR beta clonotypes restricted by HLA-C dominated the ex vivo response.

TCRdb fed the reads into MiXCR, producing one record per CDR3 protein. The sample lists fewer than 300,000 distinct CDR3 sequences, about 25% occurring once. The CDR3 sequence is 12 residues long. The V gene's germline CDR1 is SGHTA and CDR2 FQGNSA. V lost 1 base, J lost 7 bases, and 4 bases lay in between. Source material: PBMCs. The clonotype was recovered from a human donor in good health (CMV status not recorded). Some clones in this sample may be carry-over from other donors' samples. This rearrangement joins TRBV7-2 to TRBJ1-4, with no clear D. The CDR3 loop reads CASSLVPEKLFF. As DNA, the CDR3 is TGTGCCAGCAGCTTAGTCCCTGAAAAACTGTTTTTT.